Shown below are 18 T cell receptor beta chains from a single sample sequenced in a study of OX40 agonist ivuxolimab in advanced cancers. This table comes from immunoSEQ multiplex PCR, and its TCRdb copy is limited to in-frame clones, with some not included. The data show tens of thousands of clones, 81% seen once. Material: CD4+ or CD8+ T cells sorted from blood, obtained in a trial of the OX40 agonist ivuxolimab. The receptors shown here come from an adult with an advanced solid tumor such as melanoma, head and neck, liver or kidney cancer.

This sequence joins TRBV19 and TRBJ1-6; D unclear. The V end was cut by 3 bases, the J end by 6 bases, with 9 bases between. This CDR3 contains 14 residues. Germline V gene sequence: CDR1 LNHDA, CDR2 SQIVND (reference sequence). In DNA form, the CDR3 reads TGTGCCAGTAGTATTAGTAAGGGTAATTCACCCCTCCACTTT. It yields the protein CASSISKGNSPLHF.

This clone was seen only a few times. The gene calls are TRBV30 and TRBJ1-6; TRBD1 agrees at 8 bases. Trimming cost V 4 bases and J 7 bases; bases outside gene matches: 6. Germline assignment: CDR1 GTSNPN and CDR2 SVGIG (reference sequence). The CDR3 sequence is 14 residues long. The DNA for the CDR3 is TGTGCCTGGAACCGAGGACAGGGAAATTCACCCCTCCACTTT. Translation gives CAWNRGQGNSPLHF.

The chain combines TRBV15 with TRBJ1-5, with 9 bases matching TRBD1. The CDR3 runs 17 residues. Germline-derived CDR1 and CDR2 are LNHNV and YYDKDF (reference sequence). With V trimmed by 5 bases and J by 0 bases, 8 bases remained unmatched. The CDR3 nucleotides read TGTGCCACCAGCCCCAGGACAGGGGCTTATAGCAATCAGCCCCAGCATTTT. Encoded protein: CATSPRTGAYSNQPQHF.

This rearrangement joins TRBV19 to TRBJ1-5; 7 bases are shared with TRBD1. Losses at the gene ends were 5 bases for V and 7 bases for J; bases not matched to a gene: 14. The CDR3 spans 16 residues. Germline V lookup: CDR1 LNHDA, CDR2 SQIVND (reference sequence). CDR3 amino acids: CASSETGPQVEQPQHF. CDR3 DNA sequence: TGTGCCAGTAGTGAGACAGGGCCCCAGGTTGAGCAGCCCCAGCATTTT.

The chain recombines TRBV9 with TRBJ2-1; no clear D gene. The V gene lost 0 bases and the J gene lost 3 bases, with 7 bases spanning the gap. The germline V gene encodes CDR1 SGDLS and CDR2 YYNGEE. This CDR3 contains 14 residues. In nucleotides, the CDR3 is TGTGCCAGCAGCGTAGACGGCATCTACAATGAGCAGTTCTTC. This translates into CASSVDGIYNEQFF.

A note on this clone: Germline and junction disagree at one end, which may indicate a read error. V usage is TRBV5-1 and J usage is TRBJ1-2; no definite D call. The germline V gene has CDR1 SGHRS and CDR2 YFSETQ. The CDR3 is 13 amino acids. Here the CDR3 reads CASSSDGPYGYTF. The CDR3 DNA reads TGCGCCAGTAGCTCAGACGGACCCTATGGCTACACCTTC.

The chain has TRBV9 and TRBJ1-1; 11 bases fit TRBD1. Per the germline V gene, CDR1 is SGDLS and CDR2 is YYNGEE. CDR3 length: 17 residues. J lost 1 base, V lost 4 bases, and 9 bases had no gene match. CDR3: CASSRGDRGSKNTEAFF. The CDR3 DNA sequence: TGTGCCAGCAGCAGAGGGGACAGGGGGTCGAAGAACACTGAAGCTTTCTTT.

The chain links TRBV7-2 to TRBJ1-2; 10 bases align to TRBD1. The CDR3 is made up of 15 amino acids. The V gene's germline CDR1 is SGHTA and CDR2 FQGNSA. V trimming: 1 base; J trimming: 8 bases; junction bases outside the gene matches: 7. Here the CDR3 DNA reads TGTGCCAGCAGCTTAGATTCGACAGGGGGCGCGGGCTACACCTTC. This translates into CASSLDSTGGAGYTF.

V usage is TRBV10-3 and J usage is TRBJ1-1; 7 nucleotides agree with TRBD1. Per the germline V gene, CDR1 is ENHRY and CDR2 is SYGVKD. The J segment lost 0 bases and the V segment lost 6 bases, leaving 1 base of the junction unmatched. The CDR3 covers 13 residues. The CDR3 bases are TGTGCCATCAGACAGGGGATGAACACTGAAGCTTTCTTT. It codes for CAIRQGMNTEAFF.

This clone was seen a handful of times. J is TRBJ1-4 and V is TRBV7-9; D possibly corresponds to TRBD1 (5 bases). The length of the CDR3 is 15 residues. V was clipped by 5 bases and J by 0 bases, with 10 bases between them. CDR1 and CDR2 from the germline V gene are SEHNR and FQNEAQ (reference sequence). The CDR3 loop is CASSTRGPTNEKLFF. The CDR3 coding sequence is TGTGCCAGCAGCACGCGGGGCCCAACTAATGAAAAACTGTTTTTT.

The CDR3 DNA is TGTGCCTGGAGTGTACTGGGCTTCAATCAGCCCCAGCATTTT. Protein sequence: CAWSVLGFNQPQHF. This chain uses TRBV30 with TRBJ1-5; unclear D gene. V lost 0 bases to trimming and J lost 3 bases, with 9 bases between them. There are 14 residues in the CDR3. CDR1 is GTSNPN and CDR2 is SVGIG in the germline V gene (reference sequence). The full variable domain, its missing parts supplied by reference TRBV30 and TRBJ1-5, is SQTIHQWPATLVQPVGSPLSLECTVEGTSNPNLYWYRQAAGRGLQLLFYSVGIGQISSEVPQNLSASRPQDRQFILSSKKLLLSDSGFYLCAWSVLGFNQPQHFGDGTRLSIL.

The chain has TRBV7-3 and TRBJ1-2; 7 nucleotides line up with TRBD1. V trimming: 5 bases; J trimming: 4 bases; junction bases outside the gene matches: 10. Germline V CDR1 and CDR2: SGHTA, FQGTGA. The CDR3 is made up of 15 amino acids. This CDR3 reads CASSPSGQRRYGYTF. CDR3 coding DNA: TGTGCCAGCAGCCCTTCGGGACAGCGTCGCTATGGCTACACCTTC.

This chain connects TRBV4-2 to TRBJ1-2; 9 positions match TRBD1. The ends lost 5 bases at V and 5 bases at J; junction bases unmatched: 9. The CDR3 runs 15 residues. The germline CDR1 and CDR2 sequences are LGHNA and YNFKEQ. The CDR3 coding sequence is TGTGCCAGCAGCTTGCCGGACAGGGGTAATTATGGCTACACCTTC. Residues: CASSLPDRGNYGYTF.

V usage is TRBV25-1 and J usage is TRBJ1-1; 7 nucleotides line up with TRBD1. The CDR3 covers 15 residues. Germline V gene sequence: CDR1 MGHDK, CDR2 SYGVNS. The junction had 3 bases not matched to a gene; V was cut back by 2 bases and J by 0 bases. The CDR3, as DNA: TGTGCCAGCAGTGAAAGGGGGCGGATGAACACTGAAGCTTTCTTT. Protein: CASSERGRMNTEAFF.

The chain is built from TRBV4-1 and TRBJ1-1; D may be TRBD1 (6 bases). CDR3 length: 19 amino acids. CDR1 and CDR2 from the germline V gene are MGHRA and YSYEKL. V lost 0 bases, J lost 1 base, and 21 bases lay in between. CDR3 DNA: TGCGCCAGCAGCCAAGATGCCTCAGGCCCGGGACACTCGAACACTGAAGCTTTCTTT. This translates into CASSQDASGPGHSNTEAFF.

The chain recombines TRBV9 with TRBJ1-1, with TRBD1 identical over 7 bases. Germline CDR1 is SGDLS and CDR2 is YYNGEE. This CDR3 is 14 amino acids long. Trimming at V came to 3 bases and at J to 1 base, leaving 3 bases not matched to a gene. This chain's CDR3 is CASSARQGNTEAFF. The CDR3, as DNA: TGTGCCAGCAGCGCCCGACAGGGGAACACTGAAGCTTTCTTT.

In DNA, the CDR3 is TGTGCCAGCAGTTACTCCCGGGGTTATACTGAAGCTTTCTTT. It encodes CASSYSRGYTEAFF. The rearrangement links TRBV6-5 to TRBJ1-1; no firm D call. CDR3 length equals 14 residues. The ends were cut back, 0 bases at V and 5 bases at J, with 10 bases in the middle. Germline CDR1 MNHEY, CDR2 SVGAGI.

J is TRBJ1-1 and V is TRBV5-1, with a weak D call TRBD1 (6 bases). CDR1 is SGHRS, CDR2 YFSETQ, per germline. V lost 1 base and J lost 0, with 16 bases in between. This CDR3 is built from 17 residues. CDR3 sequence reads: CASSLSLRTVVNTEAFF. In DNA form, the CDR3 reads TGCGCCAGCAGCTTGAGTCTTCGGACAGTAGTGAACACTGAAGCTTTCTTT.